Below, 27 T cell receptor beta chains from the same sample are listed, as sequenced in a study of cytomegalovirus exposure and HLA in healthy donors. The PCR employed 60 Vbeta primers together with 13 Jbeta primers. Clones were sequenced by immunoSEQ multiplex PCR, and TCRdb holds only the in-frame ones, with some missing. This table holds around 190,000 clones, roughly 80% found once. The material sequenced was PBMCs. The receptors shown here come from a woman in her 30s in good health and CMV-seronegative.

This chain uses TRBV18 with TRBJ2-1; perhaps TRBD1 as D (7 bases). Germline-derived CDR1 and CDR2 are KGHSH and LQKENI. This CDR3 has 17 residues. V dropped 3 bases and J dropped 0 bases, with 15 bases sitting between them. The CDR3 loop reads CASSPSTGRYSYNEQFF. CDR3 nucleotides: TGTGCCAGCTCACCTTCGACAGGGAGGTACTCCTACAATGAGCAGTTCTTC.

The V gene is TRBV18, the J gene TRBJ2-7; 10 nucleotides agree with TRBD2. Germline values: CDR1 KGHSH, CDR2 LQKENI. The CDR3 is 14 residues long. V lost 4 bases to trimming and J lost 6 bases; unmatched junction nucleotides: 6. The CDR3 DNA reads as TGTGCCAGCTCACTCACCGGGACTAGCGTCGAGCAGTACTTC. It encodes CASSLTGTSVEQYF.

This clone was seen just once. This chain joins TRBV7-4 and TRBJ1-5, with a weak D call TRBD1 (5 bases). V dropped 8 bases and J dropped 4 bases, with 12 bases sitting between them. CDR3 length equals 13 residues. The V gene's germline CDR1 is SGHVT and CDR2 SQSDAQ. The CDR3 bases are TGTGCCAGCCGACAGATCCCAAATCAGCCCCAGCATTTT. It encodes CASRQIPNQPQHF.

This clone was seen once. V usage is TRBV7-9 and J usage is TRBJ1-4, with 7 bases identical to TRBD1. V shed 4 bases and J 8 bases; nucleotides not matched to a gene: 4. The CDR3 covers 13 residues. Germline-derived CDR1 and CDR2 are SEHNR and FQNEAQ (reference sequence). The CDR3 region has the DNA TGTGCCAGCAGCTCCACAGGGGAAGAAAAACTGTTTTTT. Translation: CASSSTGEEKLFF.

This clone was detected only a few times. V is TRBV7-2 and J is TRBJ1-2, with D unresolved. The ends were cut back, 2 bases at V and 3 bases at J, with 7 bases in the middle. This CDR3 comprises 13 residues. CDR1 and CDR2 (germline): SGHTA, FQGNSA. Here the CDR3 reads CASSLFGDYGYTF. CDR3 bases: TGTGCCAGCAGCTTATTCGGGGACTATGGCTACACCTTC.

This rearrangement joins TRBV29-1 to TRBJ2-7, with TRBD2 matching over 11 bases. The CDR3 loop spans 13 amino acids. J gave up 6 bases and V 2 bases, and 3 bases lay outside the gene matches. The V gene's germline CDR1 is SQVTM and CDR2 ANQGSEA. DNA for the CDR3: TGCAGCGTTGAAACTAGCGGGAGATCCGAGCAGTACTTC. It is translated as CSVETSGRSEQYF.

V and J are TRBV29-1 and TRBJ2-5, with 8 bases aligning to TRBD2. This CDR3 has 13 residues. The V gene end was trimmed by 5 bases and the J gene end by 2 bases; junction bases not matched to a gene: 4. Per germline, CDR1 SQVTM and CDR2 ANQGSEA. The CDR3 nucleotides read TGCAGCGTTCGGCGGGGGGCGCAAGAGACCCAGTACTTC. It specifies CSVRRGAQETQYF.

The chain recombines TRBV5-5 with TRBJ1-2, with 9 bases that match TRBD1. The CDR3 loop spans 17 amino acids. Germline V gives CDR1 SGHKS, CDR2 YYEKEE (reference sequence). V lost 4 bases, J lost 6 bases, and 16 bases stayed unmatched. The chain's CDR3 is CASSVAFRDRESHGYTF. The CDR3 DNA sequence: TGTGCCAGCAGCGTAGCTTTTAGGGACAGGGAATCTCATGGCTACACCTTC.

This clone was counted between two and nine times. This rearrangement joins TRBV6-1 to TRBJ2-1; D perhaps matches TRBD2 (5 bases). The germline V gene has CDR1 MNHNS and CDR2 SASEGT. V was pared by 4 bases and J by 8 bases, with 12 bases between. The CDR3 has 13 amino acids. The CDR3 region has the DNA TGTGCCAGCAGTGTACCGGGGTTACATGAGCAGTTCTTC. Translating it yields CASSVPGLHEQFF.

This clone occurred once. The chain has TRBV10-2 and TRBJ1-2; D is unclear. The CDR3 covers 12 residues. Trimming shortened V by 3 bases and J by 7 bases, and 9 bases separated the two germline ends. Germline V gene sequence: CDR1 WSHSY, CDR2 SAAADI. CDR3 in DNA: TGCGCCAGCAGTGATCAAGTCGGTGGCTACACCTTC. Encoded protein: CASSDQVGGYTF.

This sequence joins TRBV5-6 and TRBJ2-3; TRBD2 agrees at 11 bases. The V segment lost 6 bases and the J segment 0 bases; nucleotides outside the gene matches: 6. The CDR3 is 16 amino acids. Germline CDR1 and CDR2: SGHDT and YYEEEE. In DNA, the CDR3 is TGTGCCAGCACGACTAGCGGGGTGGCGAGCACAGATACGCAGTATTTT. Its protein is CASTTSGVASTDTQYF.

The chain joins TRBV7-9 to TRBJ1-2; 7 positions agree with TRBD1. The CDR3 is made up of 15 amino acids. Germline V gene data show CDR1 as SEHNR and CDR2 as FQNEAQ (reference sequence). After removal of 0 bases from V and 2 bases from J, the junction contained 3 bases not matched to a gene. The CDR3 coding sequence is TGTGCCAGCAGCTTAGCGAGACAGGGCAACTATGGCTACACCTTC. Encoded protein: CASSLARQGNYGYTF.

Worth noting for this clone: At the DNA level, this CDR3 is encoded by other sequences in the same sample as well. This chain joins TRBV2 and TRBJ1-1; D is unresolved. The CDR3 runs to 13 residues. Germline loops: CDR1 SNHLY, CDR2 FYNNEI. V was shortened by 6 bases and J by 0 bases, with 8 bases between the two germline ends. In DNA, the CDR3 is TGTGCCAGCAGCCCAGGAATGAACACTGAAGCTTTCTTT. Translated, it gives CASSPGMNTEAFF.

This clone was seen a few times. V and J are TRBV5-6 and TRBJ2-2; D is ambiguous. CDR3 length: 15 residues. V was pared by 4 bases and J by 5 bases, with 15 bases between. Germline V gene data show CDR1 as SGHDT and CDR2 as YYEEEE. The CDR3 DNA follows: TGTGCCAGCAGCGTAGCCCTCACAAGGACCGGGGAGCTGTTTTTT. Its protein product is CASSVALTRTGELFF.

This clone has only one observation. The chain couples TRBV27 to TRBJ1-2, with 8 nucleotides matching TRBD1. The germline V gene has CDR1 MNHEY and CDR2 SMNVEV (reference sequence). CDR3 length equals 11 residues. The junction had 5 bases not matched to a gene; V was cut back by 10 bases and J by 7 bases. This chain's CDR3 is CATGQGSGYTF. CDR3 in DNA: TGTGCCACAGGACAGGGTTCTGGCTACACCTTC.

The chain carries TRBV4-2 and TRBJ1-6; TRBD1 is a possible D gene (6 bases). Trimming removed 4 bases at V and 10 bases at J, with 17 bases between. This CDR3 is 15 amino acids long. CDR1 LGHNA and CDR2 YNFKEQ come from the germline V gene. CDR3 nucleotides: TGTGCCAGCAGCCCCGGACCACAACAGGGCTCACCCCTCCACTTT. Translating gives CASSPGPQQGSPLHF.

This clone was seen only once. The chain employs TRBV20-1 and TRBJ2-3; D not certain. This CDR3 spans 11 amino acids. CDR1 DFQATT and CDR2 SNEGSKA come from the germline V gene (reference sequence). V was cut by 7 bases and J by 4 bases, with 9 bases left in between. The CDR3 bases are TGCAGTGTTAAATATGCAGATACGCAGTATTTT. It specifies CSVKYADTQYF.

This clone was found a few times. CDR3 DNA: TGCGCCAGCAGCTTATTCCACGCGAAAGAGTCGGGCTACACCTTC. Its translation: CASSLFHAKESGYTF. The chain uses TRBV5-1 and TRBJ1-2; D remains ambiguous. The CDR3 sequence is 15 residues long. Trimming left V 2 bases short and J 8 bases short, with 19 bases between. The germline gives CDR1 SGHRS, CDR2 YFSETQ. Complete variable domain (other parts from reference TRBV5-1 and TRBJ1-2): KAGVTQTPRYLIKTRGQQVTLSCSPISGHRSVSWYQQTPGQGLQFLFEYFSETQRNKGNFPGRFSGRQFSNSRSEMNVSTLELGDSALYLCASSLFHAKESGYTFGSGTRLTVV.

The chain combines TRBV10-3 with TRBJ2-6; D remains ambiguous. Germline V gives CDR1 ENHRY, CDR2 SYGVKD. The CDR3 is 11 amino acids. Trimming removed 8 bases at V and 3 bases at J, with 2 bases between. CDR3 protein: CAIHGANVLTF. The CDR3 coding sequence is TGTGCCATCCATGGGGCCAACGTCCTGACTTTC.

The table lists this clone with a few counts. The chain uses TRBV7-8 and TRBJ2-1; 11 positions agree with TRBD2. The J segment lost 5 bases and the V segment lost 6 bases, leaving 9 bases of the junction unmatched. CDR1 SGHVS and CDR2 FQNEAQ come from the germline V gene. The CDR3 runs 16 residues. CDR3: CASSRQVLAGDNEQFF. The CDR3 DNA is TGTGCCAGCAGTCGTCAAGTACTAGCGGGAGACAATGAGCAGTTCTTC.

The chain's CDR3 is CASSTTSAHYEQYF. CDR3 sequence (DNA): TGTGCCAGCAGCACCACTAGCGCGCACTACGAGCAGTACTTC. The V gene is TRBV7-9, the J gene TRBJ2-7, with TRBD2 identical over 7 bases. CDR1 and CDR2 (germline): SEHNR, FQNEAQ (reference sequence). The CDR3 is 14 amino acids. Trimming cost V 5 bases and J 3 bases; bases outside gene matches: 7. The variable domain in full, with the rest retrieved from reference TRBV7-9 and TRBJ2-7, is DTGVSQNPRHKITKRGQNVTFRCDPISEHNRLYWYRQTLGQGPEFLTYFQNEAQLEKSRLLSDRFSAERPKGSFSTLEIQRTEQGDSAMYLCASSTTSAHYEQYFGPGTRLTVT.

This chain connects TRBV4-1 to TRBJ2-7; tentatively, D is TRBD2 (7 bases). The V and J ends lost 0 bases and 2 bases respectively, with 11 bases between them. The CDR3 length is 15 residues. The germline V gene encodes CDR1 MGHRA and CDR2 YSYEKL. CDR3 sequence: CASSQEGGRAYEQYF. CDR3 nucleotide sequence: TGCGCCAGCAGCCAAGAGGGGGGGCGGGCCTACGAGCAGTACTTC.

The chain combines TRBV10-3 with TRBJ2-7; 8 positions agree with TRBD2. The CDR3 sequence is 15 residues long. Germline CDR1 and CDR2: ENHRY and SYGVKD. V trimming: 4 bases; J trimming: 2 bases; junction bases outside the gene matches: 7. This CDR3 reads CAISVPSGLTYEQYF. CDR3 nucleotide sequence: TGTGCCATCAGTGTCCCTAGCGGGCTAACCTACGAGCAGTACTTC.

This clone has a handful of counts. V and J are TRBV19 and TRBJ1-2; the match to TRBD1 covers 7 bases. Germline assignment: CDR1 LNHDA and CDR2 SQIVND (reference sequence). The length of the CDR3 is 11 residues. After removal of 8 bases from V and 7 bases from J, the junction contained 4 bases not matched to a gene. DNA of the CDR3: TGTGCCAGTCGACAGGGCTTTGGCTACACCTTC. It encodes CASRQGFGYTF.

The CDR3, as DNA: TGTGCCAGCTCACCCCTGGACAGCCACAATCAGCCCCAGCATTTT. It specifies CASSPLDSHNQPQHF. The chain joins TRBV18 to TRBJ1-5, with a possible D match to TRBD1 (6 bases). The CDR3 extends over 15 amino acids. In germline, CDR1 is KGHSH, CDR2 LQKENI. V was trimmed by 3 bases and J by 3 bases, leaving 12 bases between them. Using reference TRBV18 and TRBJ1-5 for the parts outside the CDR3, the full variable domain is NAGVMQNPRHLVRRRGQEARLRCSPMKGHSHVYWYRQLPEEGLKFMVYLQKENIIDESGMPKERFSAEFPKEGPSILRIQQVVRGDSAAYFCASSPLDSHNQPQHFGDGTRLSIL.

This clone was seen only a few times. CDR3 DNA: TGCGCCAGCAGCACAGGACAGGCGAACACTGAAGCTTTCTTT. This sequence encodes CASSTGQANTEAFF. This sequence joins TRBV5-1 and TRBJ1-1, with 7 bases matching TRBD1. Looked up from germline, CDR1 is SGHRS and CDR2 is YFSETQ. The CDR3 length is 14 residues. The J segment lost 1 base and the V segment lost 4 bases, leaving 4 bases of the junction unmatched.

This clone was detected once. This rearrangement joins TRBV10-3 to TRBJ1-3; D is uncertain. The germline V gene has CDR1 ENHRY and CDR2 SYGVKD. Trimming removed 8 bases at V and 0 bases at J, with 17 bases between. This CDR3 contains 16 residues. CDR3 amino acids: CAIGPGMFASGNTIYF. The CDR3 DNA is TGTGCCATCGGTCCGGGGATGTTCGCCTCTGGAAACACCATATATTTT.